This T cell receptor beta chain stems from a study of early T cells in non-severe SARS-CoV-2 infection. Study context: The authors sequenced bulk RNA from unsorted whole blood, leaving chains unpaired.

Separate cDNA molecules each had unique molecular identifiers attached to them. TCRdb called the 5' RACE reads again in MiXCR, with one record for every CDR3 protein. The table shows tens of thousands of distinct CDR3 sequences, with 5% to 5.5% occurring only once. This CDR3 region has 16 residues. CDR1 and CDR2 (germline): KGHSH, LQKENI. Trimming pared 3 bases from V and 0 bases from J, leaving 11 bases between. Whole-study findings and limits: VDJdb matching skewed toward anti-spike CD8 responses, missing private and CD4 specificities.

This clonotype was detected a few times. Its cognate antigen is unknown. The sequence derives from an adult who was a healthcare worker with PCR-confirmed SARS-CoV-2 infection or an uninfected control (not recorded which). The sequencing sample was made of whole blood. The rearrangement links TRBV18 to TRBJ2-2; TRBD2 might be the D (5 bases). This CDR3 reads CASSPRTPPNTGELFF. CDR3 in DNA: TGTGCCAGCTCACCGCGGACTCCGCCGAACACCGGGGAGCTGTTTTTT.